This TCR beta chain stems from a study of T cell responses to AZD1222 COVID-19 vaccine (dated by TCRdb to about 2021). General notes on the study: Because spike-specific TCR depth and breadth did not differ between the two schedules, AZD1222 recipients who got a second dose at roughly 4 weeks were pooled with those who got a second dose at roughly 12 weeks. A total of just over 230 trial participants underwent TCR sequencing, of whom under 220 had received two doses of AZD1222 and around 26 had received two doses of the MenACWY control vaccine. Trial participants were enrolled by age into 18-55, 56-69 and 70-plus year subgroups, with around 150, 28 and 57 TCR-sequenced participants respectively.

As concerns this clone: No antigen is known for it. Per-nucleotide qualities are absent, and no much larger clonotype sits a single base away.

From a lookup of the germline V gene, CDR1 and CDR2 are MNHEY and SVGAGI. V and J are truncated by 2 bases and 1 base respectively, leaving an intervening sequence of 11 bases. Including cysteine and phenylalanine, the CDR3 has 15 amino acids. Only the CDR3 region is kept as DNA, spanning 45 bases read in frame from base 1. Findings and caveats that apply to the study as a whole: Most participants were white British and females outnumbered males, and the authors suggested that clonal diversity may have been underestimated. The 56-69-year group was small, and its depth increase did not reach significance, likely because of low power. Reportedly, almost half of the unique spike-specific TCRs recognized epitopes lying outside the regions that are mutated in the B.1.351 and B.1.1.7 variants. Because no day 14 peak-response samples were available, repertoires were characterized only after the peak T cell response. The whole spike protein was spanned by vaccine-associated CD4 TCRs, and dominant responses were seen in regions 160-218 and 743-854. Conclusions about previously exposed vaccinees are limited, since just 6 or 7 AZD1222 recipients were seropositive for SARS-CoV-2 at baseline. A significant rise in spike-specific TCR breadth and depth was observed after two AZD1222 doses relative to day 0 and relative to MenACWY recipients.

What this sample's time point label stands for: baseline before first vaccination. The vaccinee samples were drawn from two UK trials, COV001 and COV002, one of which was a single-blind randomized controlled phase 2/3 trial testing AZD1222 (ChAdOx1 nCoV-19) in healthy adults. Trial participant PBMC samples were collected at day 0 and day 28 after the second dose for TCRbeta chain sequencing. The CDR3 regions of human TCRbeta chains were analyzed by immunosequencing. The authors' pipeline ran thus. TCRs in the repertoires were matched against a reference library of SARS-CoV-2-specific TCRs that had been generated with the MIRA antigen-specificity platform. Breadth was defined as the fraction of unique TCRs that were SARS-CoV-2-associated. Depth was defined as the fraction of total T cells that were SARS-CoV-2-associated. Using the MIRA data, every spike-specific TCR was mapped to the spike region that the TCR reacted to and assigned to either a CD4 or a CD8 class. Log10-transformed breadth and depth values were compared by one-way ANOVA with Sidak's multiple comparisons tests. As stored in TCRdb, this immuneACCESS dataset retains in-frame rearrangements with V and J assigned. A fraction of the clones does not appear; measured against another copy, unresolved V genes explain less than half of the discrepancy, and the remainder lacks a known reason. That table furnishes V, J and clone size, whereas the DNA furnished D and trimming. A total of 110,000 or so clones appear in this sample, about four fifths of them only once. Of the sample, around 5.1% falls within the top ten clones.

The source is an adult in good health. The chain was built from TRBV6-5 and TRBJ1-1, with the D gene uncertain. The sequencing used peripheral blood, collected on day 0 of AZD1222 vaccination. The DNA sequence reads TGTGCCAGCAGTTACGACGGGTTGGGGAACACTGAAGCTTTCTTT. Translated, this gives CASSYDGLGNTEAFF.